This T cell receptor beta chain was obtained from a study of T cell responses to AZD1222 COVID-19 vaccine. With regard to this clone: Its cognate antigen is unknown.

The repertoire was sequenced with immunoSEQ multiplex PCR; TCRdb's copy has only in-frame clones and lacks some. The profile shows about 93,000 clones, 80% to 90% of them singletons. General study points: Spike-specific TCR breadth and depth rose after two AZD1222 doses. White British people made up most donors, females outnumbered males, and clonal diversity was possibly underestimated.

Per germline, CDR1 SEHNR and CDR2 FQNEAQ (reference sequence). V was clipped by 7 bases and J by 1 base; unmatched bases: 6. The CDR3 covers 14 residues. This receptor was identified in an adult in good health. The sample here was peripheral blood, taken on day 0 of AZD1222 vaccination. This rearrangement joins TRBV7-9 to TRBJ1-2; 7 positions match TRBD1. The CDR3 loop is CASTHGQDNYGYTF. The CDR3 DNA is TGTGCCAGCACCCACGGACAGGATAACTATGGCTACACCTTC.